These T cell receptor beta chains were read from a single sample in a study of blood T cell repertoires in COVID-19. This table comes from immunoSEQ multiplex PCR, and its TCRdb copy is limited to in-frame clones, with some not included. Among 95,000 to 100,000 clones listed, 75% to 90% were seen once. The sample was peripheral blood. The receptors were gathered from a woman aged 70-85 years with active or convalescent COVID-19. Each CDR3 is given with its conserved first and last residue. D genes are given only for firm matches. Clone size is not always given. Where it is, it says once, few, many or a class for expanded clones.

TRBV4-3	-	TRBJ2-1	-	TGCGCCAGCAGCCAAGGCCCTGGGGGAGGATACAATGAGCAGTTCTTC	CASSQGPGGGYNEQFF
TRBV6-6	-	TRBJ1-2	-	TGTGCCAGCAGTCCCCGTCCGGCAGGTAACTATGGCTACACCTTC	CASSPRPAGNYGYTF
TRBV7-2	once	TRBJ1-5	TRBD1	TGTGCCAGCAGCCCCCAAGCACAGGGGGCAGGTCAGCCCCAGCATTTT	CASSPQAQGAGQPQHF
TRBV29-1	-	TRBJ2-3	-	TGCAGCGTTGTCCCGGTACGCCTCTCCCCGAGGGCAGATACGCAGTATTTT	CSVVPVRLSPRADTQYF
TRBV6-1	few	TRBJ2-7	-	TGTGCCAGCAGTGAAAAATTGGGAAGGGAGGCTCGCGAGCAGTACTTC	CASSEKLGREAREQYF
TRBV5-1	once	TRBJ2-7	TRBD1	TGCGCCAGCAGCCCTGACAGGGCTGCCCGGGGCGAGCAGTACTTC	CASSPDRAARGEQYF
TRBV3-1/TRBV3-2	-	TRBJ1-1	-	TGTGCCAGCAGCCCTTTAGCGGAGGCCACTGAAGCTTTCTTT	CASSPLAEATEAFF
TRBV7-2	-	TRBJ1-1	-	TGTGCCAGCGGCATTGACAGGAACACTGAAGCTTTCTTT	CASGIDRNTEAFF
TRBV9	once	TRBJ2-1	TRBD1	TGTGCCAGCAGCGTAGCGGGGTGGGGACAGGGCGGCGATGAGCAGTTCTTC	CASSVAGWGQGGDEQFF
TRBV10-1	-	TRBJ2-1	-	TGCGCCAGCAGCAGGGGTCCAGGCAATGAGCAGTTCTTC	CASSRGPGNEQFF
TRBV5-8	-	TRBJ2-1	TRBD2	TGTGCCAGCAGCCGGGGGGGGGCAAACTACAATGAGCAGTTCTTC	CASSRGGANYNEQFF
TRBV11-2	-	TRBJ2-3	-	TGTGCCAGCAGCTTTACCGGGGGAGCCACAGATACGCAGTATTTT	CASSFTGGATDTQYF
TRBV11-3	-	TRBJ2-7	-	TGTGCCAGCAGCTTAGCGGGGATGGGTGTCGAGCAGTACTTC	CASSLAGMGVEQYF
TRBV18	-	TRBJ2-1	TRBD2	TGTGCCAGCTCACCACCTAGCGGGAGTATTTTGTTCTTC	CASSPPSGSILFF
TRBV11-3	-	TRBJ2-1	TRBD2	TGTGCCAGCAGCTCCCCGACTAGCGGGAGGAGAGACAATGAGCAGTTCTTC	CASSSPTSGRRDNEQFF
TRBV28	once	TRBJ1-1	-	TGTGCCAGCAGTCCCCTTACGGGGGTTAACACTGAAGCTTTCTTT	CASSPLTGVNTEAFF
TRBV6-1	-	TRBJ2-7	TRBD1	TGTGCCAGCAGTGAGACAGGGGCTCGGCAGTACTTC	CASSETGARQYF
TRBV9	-	TRBJ2-7	TRBD2	TGTGCCAGCAGCGTAGATCCTAGCGGGGCCTACGAGCAGTACTTC	CASSVDPSGAYEQYF
TRBV30	-	TRBJ2-3	TRBD2	TGTGCCTGGAGTCCTAAAGCGGGGGCTAGCACAGATACGCAGTATTTT	CAWSPKAGASTDTQYF
TRBV19	-	TRBJ2-1	TRBD2	TGTGCCAGTAGTCTAATGGGAGCGGGAGTAGGGCCGAGCTCCTACAATGAGCAGTTCTTC	CASSLMGAGVGPSSYNEQFF
TRBV5-1	once	TRBJ2-7	TRBD2	TGCGCCAGCAGTAAGTGGGGGACTAGCGGGAGTCAGTCCTACGAGCAGTACTTC	CASSKWGTSGSQSYEQYF
TRBV3-1/TRBV3-2	-	TRBJ2-2	-	TGTGCCAGCAGCCAAGGGGCCAGAAACACCGGGGAGCTGTTTTTT	CASSQGARNTGELFF
TRBV5-1	-	TRBJ1-1	-	TGCGCCAGCAGCTTGGCAGGGGTCACTGAAGCTTTCTTT	CASSLAGVTEAFF
TRBV30	-	TRBJ2-7	TRBD2	TGTGCCTGGGGTCTGGGCGGGGGGCCTCCCTACTACGAGCAGTACTTC	CAWGLGGGPPYYEQYF
TRBV28	few	TRBJ1-5	TRBD1	TGTGCCAGCGGACAGGGATATCAGCCCCAGCATTTT	CASGQGYQPQHF
TRBV5-1	-	TRBJ1-4	-	TGCGCCAGCAGCACATCGACAAAGAGGGATGAAAAACTGTTTTTT	CASSTSTKRDEKLFF
TRBV5-6	-	TRBJ1-6	TRBD1	TGTGCCAGCAGCACGGGACAGGGCGTTAATTCACCCCTCCACTTT	CASSTGQGVNSPLHF
TRBV15	-	TRBJ2-3	-	TGTGCCACCAGCAGAGAAAGAGGAGCGAGAGATACGCAGTATTTT	CATSRERGARDTQYF
TRBV27	-	TRBJ1-5	TRBD1	TGTGCCAGCAGTCCAAAACCCCCGGGACAGGGGTCTTATAGCAATCAGCCCCAGCATTTT	CASSPKPPGQGSYSNQPQHF
TRBV4-3	few	TRBJ1-1	-	TGCGCCAGCAGCCAAATCAACGGGGGGCGGCACACTGAAGCTTTCTTT	CASSQINGGRHTEAFF
TRBV5-1	-	TRBJ1-2	-	TGCGCCAGCAGCTTGTCAGGCAGGGGAAACTATGGCTACACCTTC	CASSLSGRGNYGYTF